This passage covers 24 T cell receptor beta chains from one sample sequenced in a study of technical replicates of blood from a handful of donors. Produced via immunoSEQ multiplex PCR; TCRdb's table is partial and in-frame only. Here the sample spans 50,000 to 60,000 clones, 90% to 95% being singletons. The source material was PBMCs. The receptors were gathered from a human donor in good health. Some clones in this sample may be carry-over from other donors' samples.

The V call is TRBV29-1, the J call TRBJ1-2; the D gene is possibly TRBD1 (5 bases). This CDR3 has 15 residues. Germline CDR1 SQVTM, CDR2 ANQGSEA. Trimming left V 2 bases short and J 7 bases short, with 20 bases between. The CDR3 reads CSVESEGRQGGGYTF. DNA for the CDR3: TGCAGCGTTGAATCGGAGGGTCGGCAGGGCGGTGGCTACACCTTC.

The DNA for the CDR3 is TGCGCCAGCAGCTTTGGTGGCGGTAATAACTATGGCTACACCTTC. Residues: CASSFGGGNNYGYTF. This chain joins TRBV5-1 and TRBJ1-2; D uncertain. Germline assignment: CDR1 SGHRS and CDR2 YFSETQ. Trimming removed 2 bases from V and 1 base from J, with 12 bases in between. This CDR3 is 15 amino acids long.

This chain uses TRBV9 with TRBJ2-5; 7 positions match TRBD2. The CDR3 length is 14 residues. J lost 5 bases, V lost 2 bases, and 6 bases had no gene match. Germline V gene sequence: CDR1 SGDLS, CDR2 YYNGEE. The CDR3 sequence: CASSVSSGGETQYF. The CDR3 nucleotides are TGTGCCAGCAGCGTCTCCTCGGGGGGTGAGACCCAGTACTTC.

CDR3 in DNA: TGTGCCAGCAGGCCTCCGGGACAGGTCCTCGGGACCCAGTACTTC. As protein: CASRPPGQVLGTQYF. The gene calls are TRBV11-1 and TRBJ2-5, with 8 bases aligning to TRBD1. This CDR3 has 15 residues. The ends lost 6 bases at V and 7 bases at J; junction bases unmatched: 13. Germline CDR1 and CDR2: SGHAT and FQDESV (reference sequence).

The V call is TRBV11-2, the J call TRBJ2-7; D might be TRBD2 (6 bases). V was shortened by 0 bases and J by 3 bases, with 18 bases between the two germline ends. This CDR3 is 17 amino acids long. The germline gives CDR1 SGHAT, CDR2 FQNNGV. The CDR3 DNA follows: TGTGCCAGCAGCTTAGAGTATTTTAGGGGAGCGGGCTACGAGCAGTACTTC. This translates into CASSLEYFRGAGYEQYF.

The CDR3 nucleotides read TGCGCCAGCAGCCAGCAGGGTCCCTTACGACCTACTTTCACCTTC. This encodes CASSQQGPLRPTFTF. The V gene is TRBV4-3, the J gene TRBJ1-2; D possibly corresponds to TRBD1 (5 bases). The CDR3 runs to 15 residues. Trimming took off 3 bases at V and 13 bases at J, with 24 bases between the two ends. Germline CDR1 LGHNA, CDR2 YSLEER.

J is TRBJ2-1 and V is TRBV10-3, with 9 bases identical to TRBD2. With V trimmed by 10 bases and J by 6 bases, 10 bases remained unmatched. The CDR3 length is 14 residues. Germline CDR1 ENHRY, CDR2 SYGVKD. As DNA, the CDR3 is TGTGCCACCGCTGTAGCTAGCGGGACCAATGAGCAGTTCTTC. Encoded protein: CATAVASGTNEQFF.

The rearrangement uses TRBV7-9 and TRBJ1-2, with D unresolved. V was shortened by 1 base and J by 2 bases, with 8 bases between the two germline ends. This CDR3 spans 14 amino acids. Germline V gene lookup returns CDR1 SEHNR and CDR2 FQNEAQ (reference sequence). The CDR3 sequence: CASSLVEANYGYTF. The CDR3 DNA sequence: TGTGCCAGCAGCTTAGTAGAGGCAAACTATGGCTACACCTTC.

The V gene is TRBV5-5, the J gene TRBJ1-1; D gene unclear. Germline V gene data show CDR1 as SGHKS and CDR2 as YYEKEE (reference sequence). Deletions cut 4 bases from V and 0 bases from J, with 13 bases between. The CDR3 covers 15 residues. CDR3 sequence (DNA): TGTGCCAGCAGCCCCGGGGTGGTCATGAACACTGAAGCTTTCTTT. Protein sequence: CASSPGVVMNTEAFF.

The gene calls are TRBV6-5 and TRBJ2-7, with TRBD2 as a possible D gene (6 bases). The germline CDR1 and CDR2 sequences are MNHEY and SVGAGI. This CDR3 region has 15 residues. V was shortened by 6 bases and J by 0 bases, with 15 bases between the two germline ends. The CDR3 loop reads CASRGGLTYSYEQYF. CDR3 nucleotide sequence: TGTGCCAGCAGGGGAGGACTAACCTACTCCTACGAGCAGTACTTC.

The CDR3 DNA sequence: TGTGCCAGCAGTGAGCCGGGGAGCCAGCCCCAGCATTTT. It is translated as CASSEPGSQPQHF. This sequence joins TRBV6-1 and TRBJ1-5; no reliable D call. Germline CDR1 reads MNHNS; CDR2 reads SASEGT. The CDR3 covers 13 residues. Trimming cost V 3 bases and J 7 bases, with 10 bases left between them.

This chain links TRBV19 with TRBJ2-1, with TRBD1 identical over 9 bases. J was trimmed by 1 base and V by 0 bases; bases with no gene match: 4. The CDR3 loop spans 17 amino acids. Per germline, CDR1 LNHDA and CDR2 SQIVND (reference sequence). The CDR3 is CASSIDRGTGSYNEQFF. The DNA for the CDR3 is TGTGCCAGTAGTATAGATCGAGGGACAGGGTCCTACAATGAGCAGTTCTTC.

The J gene is TRBJ1-5, the V gene TRBV6-1, with 8 bases lining up with TRBD1. Germline V gene data show CDR1 as MNHNS and CDR2 as SASEGT. After removal of 6 bases from V and 11 bases from J, the junction contained 9 bases not matched to a gene. CDR3 length: 13 amino acids. The CDR3 DNA reads as TGTGCCAGCAGAGGACAGGGCATCACGGCCCAGCATTTT. It specifies CASRGQGITAQHF.

The chain combines TRBV4-3 with TRBJ2-3; 7 nucleotides match TRBD2. Trimming removed 0 bases from V and 2 bases from J; junction bases left unmatched: 8. CDR1 and CDR2 from the germline V gene are LGHNA and YSLEER. The CDR3 consists of 17 residues. CDR3 bases: TGCGCCAGCAGCCAAGATAGGGAGGGCTCGTACACAGATACGCAGTATTTT. This translates into CASSQDREGSYTDTQYF.

The chain carries TRBV5-8 and TRBJ2-2; 10 bases agree with TRBD2. The CDR3 runs to 16 residues. Germline-derived CDR1 and CDR2 are SGHTS and YDEGEE. With 4 bases clipped from V and 5 bases from J, the junction kept 8 bases outside the gene matches. The CDR3 bases are TGTGCCAGCAGCCCTACCCGGACTAGCGGAACCGGGGAGCTGTTTTTT. Its protein product is CASSPTRTSGTGELFF.

The sample holds one count of this clone. The genes are TRBV7-9 and TRBJ2-5, with 15 bases that match TRBD2. This CDR3 has 18 residues. Trimming cost V 4 bases and J 4 bases; bases outside gene matches: 10. The germline V gene has CDR1 SEHNR and CDR2 FQNEAQ (reference sequence). CDR3 residues: CASSSSSKGLAGGETQYF. In DNA, the CDR3 is TGTGCCAGCAGCTCATCTTCAAAGGGACTAGCGGGAGGAGAGACCCAGTACTTC.

As DNA, the CDR3 is TGTGCCAGCAGTGTAGAGGGGGCTAAGTACGATGAGCAGTTCTTC. Protein: CASSVEGAKYDEQFF. This chain links TRBV6-4 with TRBJ2-1, with 7 positions matching TRBD1. The CDR3 loop spans 15 amino acids. CDR1 MRHNA and CDR2 SNTAGT come from the germline V gene. After removal of 4 bases from V and 8 bases from J, the junction contained 11 bases not matched to a gene.

The chain employs TRBV23-1 and TRBJ1-5, with D hard to call. TRBV23-1 is an ORF; its function is uncertain. V lost 3 bases, J lost 0 bases, and 18 bases lay in between. CDR3 length: 18 amino acids. As DNA, the CDR3 is TGCGCCAGCAGTCACCAGTGGGCCAGCCCCGATAGCAATCAGCCCCAGCATTTT. Translating gives CASSHQWASPDSNQPQHF.

This sequence joins TRBV5-6 and TRBJ1-2; no clear D. CDR1 is SGHDT, CDR2 YYEEEE, per germline. The CDR3 has 15 amino acids. V lost 4 bases and J lost 2, with 15 bases in between. CDR3 bases: TGTGCCAGCAGCCCTCGGGGTCTAATCAACTATGGCTACACCTTC. Translated, it gives CASSPRGLINYGYTF. The full variable domain, completed using reference TRBV5-6 and TRBJ1-2, is DAGVTQSPTHLIKTRGQQVTLRCSPKSGHDTVSWYQQALGQGPQFIFQYYEEEERQRGNFPDRFSGHQFPNYSSELNVNALLLGDSALYLCASSPRGLINYGYTFGSGTRLTVV.

The chain couples TRBV27 to TRBJ2-3; 8 bases line up with TRBD2. The CDR3 has 15 residues. V shed 6 bases and J 5 bases; nucleotides not matched to a gene: 10. The germline CDR1 and CDR2 sequences are MNHEY and SMNVEV (reference sequence). Here the CDR3 reads CASSLQAGVGDTQYF. The CDR3, as DNA: TGTGCCAGCAGCCTTCAAGCGGGAGTTGGAGATACGCAGTATTTT.

This chain connects TRBV5-1 to TRBJ1-2; tentatively, D is TRBD1 (6 bases). The CDR3 runs to 13 residues. V was trimmed by 0 bases and J by 6 bases, leaving 9 bases between them. The germline CDR1 and CDR2 sequences are SGHRS and YFSETQ. For the CDR3, the DNA is TGCGCCAGCAGCTTGGTGGGGGCTGATGGCTACACCTTC. This codes for CASSLVGADGYTF.

The rearrangement uses TRBV5-4 and TRBJ1-5; D possibly corresponds to TRBD1 (6 bases). In germline, CDR1 is SGHNT, CDR2 YYREEE (reference sequence). Between the trimmed V and J ends, which lost 4 bases and 0 bases, there was a span of 11 bases. The CDR3 is 15 residues long. The DNA of the CDR3 is TGTGCCAGCAGCGTACAGGGTGTTAGCAATCAGCCCCAGCATTTT. Residues: CASSVQGVSNQPQHF.

The V gene is TRBV2, the J gene TRBJ2-7, with D perhaps TRBD2 (7 bases). The germline V gene has CDR1 SNHLY and CDR2 FYNNEI. The CDR3 sequence is 14 residues long. V was trimmed by 4 bases and J by 0 bases, leaving 10 bases between them. CDR3 in amino acids: CASSARGHSYEQYF. The CDR3 bases are TGTGCCAGCAGTGCGCGGGGGCACTCCTACGAGCAGTACTTC.

The chain couples TRBV19 to TRBJ2-1; 9 bases match TRBD1. The CDR3 extends over 16 amino acids. Germline CDR1 is LNHDA and CDR2 is SQIVND (reference sequence). V was pared by 3 bases and J by 2 bases, with 5 bases of the junction left unmatched. The CDR3 coding sequence is TGTGCCAGTAGTATTCTGGGGACAGGGACCTACAATGAGCAGTTCTTC. Translation: CASSILGTGTYNEQFF.